The clone carrying this TCR beta chain is classed as medium-sized. Its antigen is unidentified. The data are from a study of early T cells in non-severe SARS-CoV-2 infection. Across the whole study: Sequencing used unsorted whole-blood bulk RNA, so chains lack pairing.

V lost 2 bases and J 0 bases, leaving 8 bases between the germline ends. The CDR3 length is 15 residues. Germline-derived CDR1 and CDR2 are KGHSH and LQKENI. Notes on the study in general: The VDJdb matching leaned toward anti-spike CD8 responses and overlooked private and CD4 specificities.

Molecules of cDNA were individually given unique molecular identifiers that were attached to them. TCRdb re-called the 5' RACE reads with MiXCR, one entry per CDR3 protein. The sample consists of approximately 22,000 distinct CDR3 sequences, about 4.3% of them appearing once. Sequencing input: whole blood. The source of this sequence is an adult who was a healthcare worker with PCR-confirmed SARS-CoV-2 infection or an uninfected control (not recorded which). The chain combines TRBV18 with TRBJ1-5; D is uncertain. Written as DNA, the CDR3 is TGTGCCAGCTCACCAAAAGGTTATAGCAATCAGCCCCAGCATTTT. It specifies CASSPKGYSNQPQHF.